The clone carrying this T cell receptor beta chain was counted a few times. Its antigen is still unknown. TCRdb called the reads again in MiXCR, with one record for every CDR3 protein. This sample has about 920,000 distinct CDR3 sequences, with 30% to 40% found just once. The CDR3 spans 14 residues. CDR1 is MNHNS and CDR2 is SASEGT in the germline V gene. This sample is drawn from a study of T cell repertoires in cytomegalovirus infection. The study, taken as a whole, reports: Clonotypes of TCR beta that were HLA-C-restricted and CMV-specific dominated the ex vivo response. Summed frequency of public TCR beta families distinguished CMV carriers with the relevant HLA.

The TCR was taken from a human donor in good health (CMV status not recorded). Some clones in this sample may be carry-over from other donors' samples. V usage is TRBV6-1 and J usage is TRBJ2-7; D might be TRBD2 (7 bases). This sample comprised cultured CD8+ T cells from PBMCs, obtained from culture after CMV antigen stimulation. DNA of the CDR3: TGTGCCAGCACTGAAGCGGGACAACACTACGAGCAGTACGTC. Translation gives CASTEAGQHYEQYV.